This T cell receptor beta chain originates from a study of T cells in Graves' hyperthyroidism and ophthalmopathy. Diagnosis relied on clinical symptoms, serum thyroxine and TRAb, thyroid ultrasound and orbital computed tomography. Germline-derived CDR1 and CDR2 are SEHNR and FQNEAQ (reference sequence). CDR3 size: 15 residues. On this clonotype: Its antigen is not known. At one end the junction does not follow the germline gene, possibly because of a read error.

Regarding the study as a whole: From stable hyperthyroidism, ophthalmopathy was set apart by a 13 V-J model.

Amplification of TCR beta CDR3 regions used RNA as the template. TCR CDR3 regions were first amplified by RT-PCR with HTBI primers. Using its own MiXCR run on the multiplex PCR reads, TCRdb lists one record per CDR3 protein. The sample yields around 290,000 distinct CDR3 sequences, roughly an eighth seen once. The V gene is TRBV7-9, the J gene TRBJ2-5; D is possibly TRBD1 or TRBD2 (5 bases each). The specimen sequenced was blood. The clonotype comes from a woman aged 40 to 49 with Graves' hyperthyroidism. This chain's CDR3 is CASSVAWGSRETQYF. DNA for the CDR3: TGTGCCAGCAGCGTAGCCTGGGGGAGCAGAGAGACCCAGTACTTC. Drawing the rest from reference TRBV7-9 and TRBJ2-5, the complete variable domain is DTGVSQNPRHKITKRGQNVTFRCDPISEHNRLYWYRQTLGQGPEFLTYFQNEAQLEKSRLLSDRFSAERPKGSFSTLEIQRTEQGDSAMYLCASSVAWGSRETQYFGPGTRLLVL.